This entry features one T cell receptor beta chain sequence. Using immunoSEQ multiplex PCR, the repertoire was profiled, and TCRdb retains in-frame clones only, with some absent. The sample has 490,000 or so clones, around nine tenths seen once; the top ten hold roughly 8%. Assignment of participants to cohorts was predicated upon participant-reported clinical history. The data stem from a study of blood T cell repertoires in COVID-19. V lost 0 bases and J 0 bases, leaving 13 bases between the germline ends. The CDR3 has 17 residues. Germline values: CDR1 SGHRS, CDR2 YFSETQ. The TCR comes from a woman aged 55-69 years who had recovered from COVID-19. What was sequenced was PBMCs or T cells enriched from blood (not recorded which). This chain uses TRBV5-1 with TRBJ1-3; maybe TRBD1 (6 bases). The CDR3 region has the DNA TGCGCCAGCAGCTTGGGGCTACAGGGATCCTCTGGAAACACCATATATTTT. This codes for CASSLGLQGSSGNTIYF.